A selection of T cell receptor beta chains follows, all from one sample in a study of post-analysis software for immune sequencing data. TCRdb reprocessed the PCR reads with MiXCR, giving one entry per CDR3 protein. Seen here are some 260,000 distinct CDR3 sequences, approximately 34% observed once, and the top ten hold 4.5% to 5.5%. The sequenced sample was blood. The source is a girl aged 5 to 17 with multiple sclerosis. CDR3s include the opening cysteine and the closing phenylalanine or tryptophan. D genes are given only for firm matches. For some rows the clone size is stated as once, few or many, or as a class when expanded; others skip it.

D,J,size,V,DNA,CDR3
TRBD2,TRBJ2-2,.,TRBV7-8,TGTGCCAGCAGCGGTTTGCGGGAGGCGAACACCGGGGAGCTGTTTTTT,CASSGLREANTGELFF
.,TRBJ2-6,.,TRBV4-1,TGCGCCAGCAGCCTCGCCCAATCTGGGGCCAACGTCCTGACTTTC,CASSLAQSGANVLTF
.,TRBJ2-7,few,TRBV29-1,TGCAGCGCCCGGGACGGAGCCTACGAGCAGTACTTC,CSARDGAYEQYF
.,TRBJ1-5,.,TRBV6-5,TGTGCCAGCAAGGGGGGCGCAGATCAGCCCCAGCATTTT,CASKGGADQPQHF
.,TRBJ1-1,.,TRBV5-6,TGTGCCAGCAGCTTGGTTTTCTCCACTGTGAACACTGAAGCTTTCTTT,CASSLVFSTVNTEAFF
TRBD2,TRBJ2-3,.,TRBV4-3,TGCGCCAGCAGCCAGACTAGCGGGGGGTTCCCAGATACGCAGTATTTT,CASSQTSGGFPDTQYF
TRBD1,TRBJ1-5,.,TRBV2,TGTGCCAGCAGTAAAAGTGACAGGGGAAAGGGCAATCAGCCCCAGCATTTT,CASSKSDRGKGNQPQHF
.,TRBJ2-3,many,TRBV29-1,TGCAGCGGAGGACCGACGATCACAGATACGCAGTATTTT,CSGGPTITDTQYF
.,TRBJ2-7,once,TRBV5-1,TGCGCCAGCAGCCTCAGACAGGTTTCCTACGAGCAGTACTTC,CASSLRQVSYEQYF
TRBD1,TRBJ1-4,.,TRBV12-3/TRBV12-4,TGTGCCAGCAGCTTAACGGGGACAGGGGATGAAAAACTGTTTTTT,CASSLTGTGDEKLFF
TRBD2,TRBJ2-3,many,TRBV24-1,TGTGCCACCAGTATCCCGCGGGAGGATGCAGATACGCAGTATTTT,CATSIPREDADTQYF
TRBD1,TRBJ2-7,.,TRBV7-2,TGTGCCAGCAGCCTCACCGGGACAGGTACCTACGAGCAGTACTTC,CASSLTGTGTYEQYF
TRBD2,TRBJ2-3,many,TRBV12-3/TRBV12-4,TGTGCCAGCAGTTTAGTGTCGGGGGGGAGCACAGATACGCAGTATTTT,CASSLVSGGSTDTQYF
.,TRBJ1-5,many,TRBV6-6,TGTGCCAGCAGACCCCCTAGACAGTTATCGAGCAATCAGCCCCAGCATTTT,CASRPPRQLSSNQPQHF
TRBD1,TRBJ1-4,many,TRBV6-1,TGTGCCAGCAGTGACGGACAGGGAAGGGCAACTAATGAAAAACTGTTTTTT,CASSDGQGRATNEKLFF
TRBD2,TRBJ2-1,.,TRBV4-2,TGTGCCAGCAGCCAAGAGGGGACTAGCGGGAGCAATGAGCAGTTCTTC,CASSQEGTSGSNEQFF
.,TRBJ2-2,.,TRBV6-1,TGTGCCAGCAGTGGACATGGGGAATCCGGGGAGCTGTTTTTT,CASSGHGESGELFF
TRBD1,TRBJ2-1,few,TRBV5-5,TGTGCCAGCAGGTCTATTCTACCGGGACAGGGGACGAGTGAGCAGTTCTTC,CASRSILPGQGTSEQFF
.,TRBJ2-3,many,TRBV6-1,TGTGCCAGCAGCCCCGCGTGGACAGATACGCAGTATTTT,CASSPAWTDTQYF
TRBD1,TRBJ2-5,.,TRBV9,TGTGCCAGCAGCCCGGGGACAGGGATTGAGACCCAGTACTTC,CASSPGTGIETQYF
TRBD1,TRBJ1-4,.,TRBV3-1,TGTGCCAGCAGCCTGCGGACAGGGGGACGGGGCAATGAAAAACTGTTTTTT,CASSLRTGGRGNEKLFF
.,TRBJ2-5,many,TRBV18,TGTGCCAGCTCACCGATGAGAAAAGAGACCCAGTACTTC,CASSPMRKETQYF
TRBD1,TRBJ2-7,.,TRBV27,TGTGCCAGCAGTTTAGGAGACAGGGCTCACGAGCAGTACTTC,CASSLGDRAHEQYF
.,TRBJ2-6,many,TRBV12-3/TRBV12-4,TGTGCCAGCAGCAAGGGGCTGGGTGGGGCCAACGTCCTGACTTTC,CASSKGLGGANVLTF
TRBD2,TRBJ2-4,many,TRBV29-1,TGCAGCGTCCGGGGACTAGCGCGAGGCATTCAGTACTTC,CSVRGLARGIQYF
TRBD2,TRBJ2-1,.,TRBV7-2,TGTGCCAGCAGCCACCGTCGACAGCGGGAGGTCGATGAGCAGTTCTTC,CASSHRRQREVDEQFF
.,TRBJ1-1,.,TRBV2,TGTGCCAGCAGTGAGTACAGGGACACTGAAGCTTTCTTT,CASSEYRDTEAFF
.,TRBJ2-1,many,TRBV27,TGTGCCAGCAGTTCTCTGGCGAGTTTGGGGTACAATGAGCAGTTCTTC,CASSSLASLGYNEQFF
TRBD2,TRBJ2-3,.,TRBV4-2,TGTGCCAGCAGCCAAGAAATCGGAGCGGGAGGGCCAGATACGCAGTATTTT,CASSQEIGAGGPDTQYF
.,TRBJ1-4,many,TRBV6-6,TGTGCCAGCTCTGGGGGGGGCATAAATGAAAAACTGTTTTTT,CASSGGGINEKLFF
TRBD2,TRBJ2-2,few,TRBV10-3,TGTGCCATCGGATTGACTAGCGGGAGGGCCGGTGGGGAGCTGTTTTTT,CAIGLTSGRAGGELFF
.,TRBJ2-1,many,TRBV14,TGTGCCAGCAGCCAAGTTCGAGCAGAGGGTCTCTCCTACAATGAGCAGTTCTTC,CASSQVRAEGLSYNEQFF
.,TRBJ1-6,.,TRBV12-3/TRBV12-4,TGTGCCAGCAGTCCTGCAGGGAGTAATTCACCCCTCCACTTT,CASSPAGSNSPLHF
.,TRBJ2-1,many,TRBV6-5,TGTGCCAGCAGCCTCGGAACGGGCTACAATGAGCAGTTCTTC,CASSLGTGYNEQFF
.,TRBJ2-3,.,TRBV9,TGTGCCAGCAGCACTAGTTCAATAGCGGCTAGCACAGATACGCAGTATTTT,CASSTSSIAASTDTQYF
.,TRBJ2-5,many,TRBV3-1,TGTGCCAGCAGCCAAGCCCTCGGTGCGACTCAAGAGACCCAGTACTTC,CASSQALGATQETQYF
TRBD1,TRBJ2-7,.,TRBV4-1,TGCGCCAGCAGCCAGGGACAGGGGCTCCCCGGCGAGCAGTACTTC,CASSQGQGLPGEQYF
TRBD2,TRBJ2-1,many,TRBV2,TGTGCCAGCAGGGGGACTAGCGGGGGGGGGAATGAGCAGTTCTTC,CASRGTSGGGNEQFF